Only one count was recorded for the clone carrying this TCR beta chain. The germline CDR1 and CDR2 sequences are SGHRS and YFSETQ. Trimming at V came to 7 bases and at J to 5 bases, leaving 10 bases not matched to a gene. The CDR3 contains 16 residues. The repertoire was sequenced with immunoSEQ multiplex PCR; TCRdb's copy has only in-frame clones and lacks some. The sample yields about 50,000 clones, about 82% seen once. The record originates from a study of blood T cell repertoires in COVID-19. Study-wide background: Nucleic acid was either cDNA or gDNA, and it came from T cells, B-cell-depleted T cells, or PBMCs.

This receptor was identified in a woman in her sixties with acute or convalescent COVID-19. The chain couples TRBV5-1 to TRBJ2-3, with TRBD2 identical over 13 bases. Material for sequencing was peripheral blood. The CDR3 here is CASGELAGGVGDTQYF. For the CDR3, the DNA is TGCGCCAGCGGAGAACTAGCGGGAGGGGTGGGAGATACGCAGTATTTT.